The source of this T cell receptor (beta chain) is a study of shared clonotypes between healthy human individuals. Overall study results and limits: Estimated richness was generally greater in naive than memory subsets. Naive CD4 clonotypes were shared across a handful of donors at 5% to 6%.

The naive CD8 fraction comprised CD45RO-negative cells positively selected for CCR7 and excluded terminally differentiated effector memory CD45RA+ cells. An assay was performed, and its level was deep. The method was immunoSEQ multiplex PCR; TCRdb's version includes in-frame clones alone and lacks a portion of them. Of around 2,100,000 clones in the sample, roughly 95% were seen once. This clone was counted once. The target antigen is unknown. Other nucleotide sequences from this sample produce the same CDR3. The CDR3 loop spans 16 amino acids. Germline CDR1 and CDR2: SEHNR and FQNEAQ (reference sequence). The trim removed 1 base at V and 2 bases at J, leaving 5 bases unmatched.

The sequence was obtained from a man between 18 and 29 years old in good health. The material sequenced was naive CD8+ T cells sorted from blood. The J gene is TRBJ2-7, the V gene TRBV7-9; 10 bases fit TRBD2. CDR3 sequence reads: CASSLEASGSPYEQYF. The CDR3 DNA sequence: TGTGCCAGCAGCTTAGAGGCTAGCGGGAGCCCCTACGAGCAGTACTTC.